The T cell receptor (beta chain) described here comes from a study of blood T cell repertoires in COVID-19. The CDR3 has 17 amino acids. The germline CDR1 and CDR2 sequences are SGHRS and YFSETQ. V lost 0 bases and J lost 1, with 16 bases in between. TCRdb's copy holds only in-frame clones and misses some; the assay was immunoSEQ multiplex PCR. This table holds roughly 77,000 clones, approximately 79% found once. The chain joins TRBV5-1 to TRBJ1-1, with D possibly matching TRBD1 (5 bases). The material sequenced was peripheral blood. This clonotype was sampled from a man aged 55 to 70 with active or convalescent COVID-19. Written as DNA, the CDR3 is TGCGCCAGCAGCTTGGTAGGGGTGTCGTCCGCGAACACTGAAGCTTTCTTT. This translates into CASSLVGVSSANTEAFF.